These 7 T cell receptor beta chains originate from one sample sequenced in a study of shared clonotypes between healthy human individuals (dated by TCRdb to 2018 to 2021). The library was prepared using the immunoSEQ multiplex PCR assay. This is the immuneACCESS table as TCRdb keeps it, with only in-frame sequences that have V and J called. A part of the clones is gone; compared with another copy, unresolved V genes explain less than half, and the rest is unexplained. The table for this sample lists about 530,000 clones; about 75% of them were counted only once. The ten most abundant clones make up around an eighth of the sample. The sample comprised PBMCs. The receptors were sampled from a middle-aged woman in good health. Some clones in this sample may be carry-over from other donors' samples.

The genes are TRBV27 and TRBJ2-6; D possibly corresponds to TRBD2 (6 bases). Trimming shortened V by 6 bases and J by 6 bases, and 12 bases separated the two germline ends. The CDR3 is 14 amino acids. Germline V CDR1 and CDR2: MNHEY, SMNVEV (reference sequence). This CDR3 is CASSGTAVANVLTF. CDR3 DNA: TGTGCCAGCAGCGGGACTGCTGTGGCCAACGTCCTGACTTTC.

In its sample, this clone was seen once. V usage is TRBV7-9 and J usage is TRBJ2-5, with no clear D. Trimming removed 3 bases from V and 5 bases from J, with 10 bases in between. This CDR3 contains 13 residues. Germline V gene data show CDR1 as SEHNR and CDR2 as FQNEAQ (reference sequence). The chain's CDR3 is CASSFGPPETQYF. The CDR3 DNA follows: TGTGCCAGCAGCTTTGGGCCCCCGGAGACCCAGTACTTC.

V and J are TRBV27 and TRBJ1-5, with a possible D match to TRBD1 (5 bases). This CDR3 comprises 17 residues. CDR1 and CDR2 from the germline V gene are MNHEY and SMNVEV (reference sequence). Trimming removed 1 base at V and 0 bases at J, with 13 bases between. The CDR3 region is CASSLFGTAHSNQPQHF. For the CDR3, the DNA is TGTGCCAGCAGTTTATTCGGGACTGCTCATAGCAATCAGCCCCAGCATTTT.

This chain connects TRBV11-2 to TRBJ2-6; D is uncertain. The V gene's germline CDR1 is SGHAT and CDR2 FQNNGV. This CDR3 comprises 14 residues. V was pared by 4 bases and J by 0 bases, with 4 bases between. The CDR3 loop reads CASSSFSGANVLTF. The CDR3 coding sequence is TGTGCCAGCAGCTCGTTCTCTGGGGCCAACGTCCTGACTTTC.

This rearrangement joins TRBV5-1 to TRBJ1-4; maybe TRBD1 (6 bases). The CDR3 runs to 15 residues. Trimming stripped 7 bases from V and 2 bases from J, with 15 bases between. Germline CDR1 is SGHRS and CDR2 is YFSETQ. The CDR3 spells CASHRASGTNEKLFF. The CDR3 nucleotides read TGCGCCAGCCACAGGGCATCGGGCACTAATGAAAAACTGTTTTTT.

This clone was recorded only once. The chain couples TRBV2 to TRBJ2-5; perhaps TRBD2 as D (5 bases). V lost 2 bases to trimming and J lost 4 bases, with 8 bases between them. CDR1 and CDR2 (germline): SNHLY, FYNNEI. This CDR3 is 13 amino acids long. The CDR3 is CASSERAGETQYF. Written as DNA, the CDR3 is TGTGCCAGCAGTGAAAGGGCGGGAGAGACCCAGTACTTC.

The chain combines TRBV15 with TRBJ2-1; unclear D gene. With 0 bases removed from V and 10 bases from J, the gap between germline ends came to 13 bases. Germline-derived CDR1 and CDR2 are LNHNV and YYDKDF (reference sequence). CDR3 length equals 14 residues. The CDR3 DNA follows: TGTGCCACCAGCAGAGATCGCGAGGTTCGCGAGCAGTTCTTC. It specifies CATSRDREVREQFF.